This TCR beta chain was sequenced during a study of T cells of healthy individuals. TCRdb re-derived calls from the 5' RACE reads in MiXCR, one entry per CDR3 protein. In the table there are under 70,000 distinct CDR3 sequences, about 15% of which are singletons. Germline values: CDR1 SGHNT, CDR2 YENEEA. The CDR3 has 19 amino acids. V dropped 0 bases and J dropped 3; count of bases not matched to a gene: 12. This receptor was identified in a human donor in good health. The chain links TRBV11-3 to TRBJ2-3, with 10 bases identical to TRBD2. CDR3 sequence: CASSLDSGGSGRRTDTQYF. The CDR3 DNA reads TGTGCCAGCAGCTTAGATTCCGGTGGTAGCGGGAGGAGGACAGATACGCAGTATTTT.